The sequence of this T cell receptor beta chain was determined in a study of OX40 agonist ivuxolimab in advanced cancers. Concerning the study at large: Ivuxolimab was a fully human IgG2 agonistic monoclonal antibody targeting the costimulatory receptor OX40 (CD134). Intravenous ivuxolimab was administered to patients every 2 weeks at six dose levels: 0.01, 0.1, 0.3, 1.5, 3 and 10 mg/kg. Of the approximately 53 patients in dose escalation, about 20 had hepatocellular carcinoma, some 15 had melanoma, 9 had renal cell carcinoma and 9 had head and neck cancer. The dose-escalation cohort was almost 85% male with a mean age of around 62 years, ranging from 23 to 79. Patients were allowed to have had prior anti-PD-1, anti-PD-L1 or anti-CTLA-4 therapy, and around 37% of the dose-escalation patients had previously received checkpoint inhibitors. Three dose-escalation patients achieved partial responses, one with hepatocellular carcinoma and two with cutaneous melanoma. The point of sequencing TCRbeta in the periphery was to test whether ivuxolimab changed TCR sequence diversity and drove clonal T-cell expansion. The paper reports the monotherapy dose-escalation portion (N of about 52 patients) of the phase I ivuxolimab trial.

To sequence the TCRbeta CDR3 region, genomic DNA was isolated from the sorted cells. The immunoSEQ Assay was used for sequencing of TCRbeta CDR3 regions. In its TCRdb copy, this immuneACCESS table keeps in-frame sequences only and misses some clones. Where compared with another copy, unresolved V genes explain less than half of these, and the others have no known cause. The sample profile shows 50,000 to 65,000 clones; under 85% of them were found once. The ten largest clones take up roughly 4.4% of the sample. Patients with a history of autoimmune disease or receiving systemic immunosuppression were excluded from the trial. Peripheral blood for TCR sequencing was collected from all dose cohorts at baseline, on cycle 4 day 1, and on cycle 7 day 1. The samples were drawn from a first-in-human, open-label, multicenter phase I dose-escalation trial of ivuxolimab. Adults with locally advanced or metastatic melanoma, renal cell, hepatocellular, or head and neck squamous cell carcinoma were enrolled in the trial. Before TCR sequencing, CD4+ T cells and CD8+ T cells from peripheral blood were sorted into separate populations.

Concerning this clone itself: The antigen it recognizes is unknown. No much larger clone exists at a distance of one base, and base qualities are not known.

The study at large found these results: Low levels of normalized T-cell clonal expansion were also seen in some nonresponding patients. At doses of 0.1 to 3.0 mg/kg, clonal expansion of both CD4+ and CD8+ T cells in blood was seen between baseline and week 6. On average, CD8+ T cells showed more expanded clones than CD4+ T cells after ivuxolimab. The antigen specificity of the clonally expanded peripheral T cells was not determined. In the 0.1-3.0 mg/kg groups, partial responders were among the patients with the lowest normalized peripheral clonal expansion, particularly in CD8+ T cells.

CDR3 length: 11 amino acids, cysteine to phenylalanine. The retained sequence is limited to the CDR3, 33 bases, with the frame set at the first base. V gives up 7 bases and J gives up 2 bases, and the segment between their germline ends measures 5 bases. Sequences MNHNS (CDR1) and SASEGT (CDR2) are obtained from the germline V gene. This chain joins TRBV6-1 to TRBJ1-2; no D gene is confidently identified. The TCR originated in an adult with an advanced solid tumor such as melanoma, head and neck, liver or kidney cancer. Material: CD4+ or CD8+ T cells sorted from blood, obtained in a trial of the OX40 agonist ivuxolimab. The DNA sequence is given as TGTGCCAGCACAATCAACTATGGCTACACCTTC. Translated, it gives CASTINYGYTF.